These T cell receptor beta chains were read from a single sample in a study of T cell responses to AZD1222 COVID-19 vaccine. Sequencing used immunoSEQ multiplex PCR; TCRdb keeps in-frame clones, though not all of them. Of around 140,000 clones in the sample, 80% to 90% were seen once. The specimen comprised peripheral blood, sampled on day 0 of AZD1222 vaccination. These receptors were obtained from an adult in good health. Each CDR3 is given with its conserved first and last residue. The D gene is left open where the match is weak. Clone size, where shown, is once, few, many, or a class for clones that have expanded.

CDR3 DNA: TGTGCCAGCAGCTTACAGGGGAATGGCTACACCTTC
CDR3 protein: CASSLQGNGYTF
V gene: TRBV5-6
J gene: TRBJ1-2
clone size: -
D gene: TRBD1

CDR3 DNA: TGTGCCACCGGGTTGGGGACTAAAAACACCGGGGAGCTGTTTTTT
CDR3 protein: CATGLGTKNTGELFF
V gene: TRBV2
J gene: TRBJ2-2
clone size: -
D gene: TRBD2

CDR3 DNA: TGCGCCAGCAGCCAACCAGGACGAGCGACTACTAGCACAGATACGCAGTATTTT
CDR3 protein: CASSQPGRATTSTDTQYF
V gene: TRBV4-1
J gene: TRBJ2-3
clone size: -
D gene: -

CDR3 DNA: TGCGCCAGCAGCTTGGCCGGGGCGGGCCCCCTCTCCTACGAGCAGTACTTC
CDR3 protein: CASSLAGAGPLSYEQYF
V gene: TRBV5-1
J gene: TRBJ2-7
clone size: -
D gene: -

CDR3 DNA: TGTGCCAGCAGCTTTGTACAGACCACCTACGAGCAGTACTTC
CDR3 protein: CASSFVQTTYEQYF
V gene: TRBV7-9
J gene: TRBJ2-7
clone size: -
D gene: -

CDR3 DNA: TGTGCCAGCAGCCCGGGGTATCTCGAAGAGACCCAGTACTTC
CDR3 protein: CASSPGYLEETQYF
V gene: TRBV7-2
J gene: TRBJ2-5
clone size: -
D gene: -

CDR3 DNA: TGTGCCACAAACGCCGGGACAGGGGGGAACCAGCCCCAGCATTTT
CDR3 protein: CATNAGTGGNQPQHF
V gene: TRBV7-9
J gene: TRBJ1-5
clone size: -
D gene: TRBD1

CDR3 DNA: TGTGCCAGCAGTGATGAGGGCTTTAGGGGCTACACCTTC
CDR3 protein: CASSDEGFRGYTF
V gene: TRBV6-1
J gene: TRBJ1-2
clone size: -
D gene: -

CDR3 DNA: TGCGCCAGCAGCTCCTACAGGGGATTGGGCACTGAAGCTTTCTTT
CDR3 protein: CASSSYRGLGTEAFF
V gene: TRBV5-1
J gene: TRBJ1-1
clone size: -
D gene: TRBD1

CDR3 DNA: TGTGCCAGCAGCCAAGCGACGGGTCCGGGGGCTCAGAACGAGCAGTACTTC
CDR3 protein: CASSQATGPGAQNEQYF
V gene: TRBV3-1/TRBV3-2
J gene: TRBJ2-7
clone size: -
D gene: -

CDR3 DNA: TGTGCCTGGGCTACACTGACAGGGGGTCGTTCACCCCTCCACTTT
CDR3 protein: CAWATLTGGRSPLHF
V gene: TRBV30
J gene: TRBJ1-6
clone size: -
D gene: TRBD1

CDR3 DNA: TGTGCCAGCGGGAAAGGGGGGGGCATGTACAATGAGCAGTTCTTC
CDR3 protein: CASGKGGGMYNEQFF
V gene: TRBV19
J gene: TRBJ2-1
clone size: -
D gene: -

CDR3 DNA: TGTGCTAGTGGTTTGGCCGAGACAGGGTTGGACTATGGCTACACCTTC
CDR3 protein: CASGLAETGLDYGYTF
V gene: TRBV12-5
J gene: TRBJ1-2
clone size: -
D gene: TRBD1

CDR3 DNA: TGTGCCAGTGGGGCGAGAGCCGATAGCGCTAATGAAAAACTGTTTTTT
CDR3 protein: CASGARADSANEKLFF
V gene: TRBV9
J gene: TRBJ1-4
clone size: -
D gene: -

CDR3 DNA: TGCGCCAGCAGCTTGGTAGCCGACTCCCAGGGCGAGCAGTACTTC
CDR3 protein: CASSLVADSQGEQYF
V gene: TRBV5-1
J gene: TRBJ2-7
clone size: -
D gene: -

CDR3 DNA: TGTGCCAGCAGTCCGGGCCCCACAAATGAAAAACTGTTTTTT
CDR3 protein: CASSPGPTNEKLFF
V gene: TRBV2
J gene: TRBJ1-4
clone size: -
D gene: -

CDR3 DNA: TGCGCCAGCAGTTCGACGACAGGGAGGAACTATGGCTACACCTTC
CDR3 protein: CASSSTTGRNYGYTF
V gene: TRBV5-1
J gene: TRBJ1-2
clone size: -
D gene: TRBD1

CDR3 DNA: TGTGCCAGCAGTTTATTTGCGGGGGGCTGGAATGAGCAGTTCTTC
CDR3 protein: CASSLFAGGWNEQFF
V gene: TRBV28
J gene: TRBJ2-1
clone size: -
D gene: TRBD2

CDR3 DNA: TGTGCCAGCTCACAGGGCATTGAAGCTTTCTTT
CDR3 protein: CASSQGIEAFF
V gene: TRBV18
J gene: TRBJ1-1
clone size: once
D gene: -

CDR3 DNA: TGTGCCAGCAGGGGAGGGGGAACGGGTCAGCCCCAGCATTTT
CDR3 protein: CASRGGGTGQPQHF
V gene: TRBV28
J gene: TRBJ1-5
clone size: -
D gene: -

CDR3 DNA: TGTGCCAGCAGAGTTAGCGGGAGGGCCACAGATACGCAGTATTTT
CDR3 protein: CASRVSGRATDTQYF
V gene: TRBV2
J gene: TRBJ2-3
clone size: few
D gene: TRBD2

CDR3 DNA: TGTGCCAGCAGTCTCTCGCACAGGGGGCGTTTTGGCTACACCTTC
CDR3 protein: CASSLSHRGRFGYTF
V gene: TRBV3-1/TRBV3-2
J gene: TRBJ1-2
clone size: -
D gene: TRBD1

CDR3 DNA: TGCGCCAGCAGCCACCCCGGGACAGGGAGGGGCACTGAAGCTTTCTTT
CDR3 protein: CASSHPGTGRGTEAFF
V gene: TRBV4-1
J gene: TRBJ1-1
clone size: -
D gene: TRBD1

CDR3 DNA: TGTGCCAGCAGCTTAGGGGCGGGGACAGGAAATAATGAAAAACTGTTTTTT
CDR3 protein: CASSLGAGTGNNEKLFF
V gene: TRBV7-2
J gene: TRBJ1-4
clone size: -
D gene: TRBD1

CDR3 DNA: TGTGCCACCAGTGACCACAAATCCGACAGAAGGGAGACCCAGTACTTC
CDR3 protein: CATSDHKSDRRETQYF
V gene: TRBV24-1
J gene: TRBJ2-5
clone size: once
D gene: -

CDR3 DNA: TGTGCCAGCAGTTACGGGGGTAGAAACACTGAAGCTTTCTTT
CDR3 protein: CASSYGGRNTEAFF
V gene: TRBV6-5
J gene: TRBJ1-1
clone size: -
D gene: -

CDR3 DNA: TGTGCCAGTAGTTGGAGACTAGCGGCCCCAAATGGCAATGAGCAGTTCTTC
CDR3 protein: CASSWRLAAPNGNEQFF
V gene: TRBV19
J gene: TRBJ2-1
clone size: -
D gene: TRBD2

CDR3 DNA: TGTGCCAGCAGTTACACAGGTACAGGCTACACCTTC
CDR3 protein: CASSYTGTGYTF
V gene: TRBV12-3/TRBV12-4
J gene: TRBJ1-2
clone size: -
D gene: -

CDR3 DNA: TGTGCCAGCAGTGTTCCGACTAGCGGGGGGGCGCCGAACAATGAGCAGTTCTTC
CDR3 protein: CASSVPTSGGAPNNEQFF
V gene: TRBV27
J gene: TRBJ2-1
clone size: -
D gene: TRBD2

CDR3 DNA: TGTGCCAGCAGCTTCGAACCCCCCAGGGCGCTCCTTAGCGGGAGATCCCTCGAGCAGTACTTC
CDR3 protein: CASSFEPPRALLSGRSLEQYF
V gene: TRBV9
J gene: TRBJ2-7
clone size: -
D gene: TRBD2

CDR3 DNA: TGTGCCAGCACCCTGACGGTTTATCAGCCCCAGCATTTT
CDR3 protein: CASTLTVYQPQHF
V gene: TRBV28
J gene: TRBJ1-5
clone size: -
D gene: -

CDR3 DNA: TGCGCCAGCAGCGTAGCGGGAGGTAGTGAGCAGTTCTTC
CDR3 protein: CASSVAGGSEQFF
V gene: TRBV10-1
J gene: TRBJ2-1
clone size: -
D gene: TRBD2

CDR3 DNA: TGTGCCAGCAGTGATAACAGGGCTCCCAATCAGCCCCAGCATTTT
CDR3 protein: CASSDNRAPNQPQHF
V gene: TRBV6-1
J gene: TRBJ1-5
clone size: -
D gene: -

CDR3 DNA: TGTGCCAGCAGTTTTTCCGGGGGAGGGGGGAGCAATCAGCCCCAGCATTTT
CDR3 protein: CASSFSGGGGSNQPQHF
V gene: TRBV28
J gene: TRBJ1-5
clone size: -
D gene: -

CDR3 DNA: TGTGCCAGCAGCCTATGGACAGGGGGCTCCTACGAGCAGTACTTC
CDR3 protein: CASSLWTGGSYEQYF
V gene: TRBV11-2
J gene: TRBJ2-7
clone size: -
D gene: TRBD1

CDR3 DNA: TGTGCCAGCAGCCAAGGTTTTGGGCCCTATGGCTACACCTTC
CDR3 protein: CASSQGFGPYGYTF
V gene: TRBV3-1/TRBV3-2
J gene: TRBJ1-2
clone size: -
D gene: -

CDR3 DNA: TGTGCCAGCAGTGAAACGATCTATGGCTACACCTTC
CDR3 protein: CASSETIYGYTF
V gene: TRBV6-1
J gene: TRBJ1-2
clone size: -
D gene: -

CDR3 DNA: TGTGCCAGCTCACTAGGAGACAGGGCCGGCGAGCAGTACTTC
CDR3 protein: CASSLGDRAGEQYF
V gene: TRBV18
J gene: TRBJ2-7
clone size: -
D gene: TRBD1

CDR3 DNA: TGCGCCAGCAGCTCTCCGGGCGGGCGGGACGGCTCCTACAATGAGCAGTTCTTC
CDR3 protein: CASSSPGGRDGSYNEQFF
V gene: TRBV5-1
J gene: TRBJ2-1
clone size: -
D gene: -

CDR3 DNA: TGTGCCAGCAGCCCTCAGACAGGCGTGATCACTGAAGCTTTCTTT
CDR3 protein: CASSPQTGVITEAFF
V gene: TRBV9
J gene: TRBJ1-1
clone size: -
D gene: -